The TCR beta chain described here comes from a study of blood T cell repertoires in COVID-19. Study context: T cells, B-cell-depleted T cells, or PBMCs provided the cDNA or gDNA that served as material.

In the case of this clone: At one end the junction does not follow the germline gene, possibly because of a read error.

The CDR3 is 17 residues long. Looked up from germline, CDR1 is LGHNA and CDR2 is YSLEER. Original processing notes: Nucleated cell number was recorded as an estimate derived from reference gene primer amplification. Sequencing used immunoSEQ multiplex PCR; TCRdb keeps in-frame clones, though not all of them. Clone size and the V and J calls come from that table; the DNA yielded D and trimming. The profile shows about 140,000 clones, more than 70% of them singletons. The sequencing input was PBMCs or T cells enriched from blood (not recorded which). The source is a man in his forties or fifties with acute COVID-19. The rearrangement uses TRBV4-3 and TRBJ2-1; D is perhaps TRBD1 (6 bases). The CDR3 DNA reads as TGCGCCAGCAGCCAAGCTCTTCCGGGACACTCCGACAATGAGCAGTTCTTC. Residues: CASSQALPGHSDNEQFF.